This T cell receptor beta chain emerged from a study of STAT3 mutations in large granular lymphocyte leukemia. Study conclusions and caveats: At least one immunodominant TCR beta clonotype appeared in every T-cell large granular lymphocyte leukemia patient.

Produced via immunoSEQ multiplex PCR; TCRdb's table is partial and in-frame only. The sample has 20,000 to 30,000 clones, approximately 94% seen once. With regard to this clone: Its antigen is not identified.

V shed 2 bases and J shed 2 bases, with 10 bases lying between them. Germline values: CDR1 GTSNPN, CDR2 SVGIG (reference sequence). CDR3 size: 14 residues. This receptor was taken from a man aged 40-55 years with T-cell large granular lymphocyte leukemia. Some clones in this sample may be carry-over from other donors' samples. Sequenced sample: peripheral blood mononuclear cells. The rearrangement links TRBV30 to TRBJ1-3; TRBD1 is a possible D gene (6 bases). The CDR3 reads CAWSRQVPGNTIYF. The CDR3 region has the DNA TGTGCCTGGAGTCGACAGGTCCCTGGAAACACCATATATTTT.